The 5 T cell receptor beta chains given below trace back to one sample, sequenced in a study of blood T cell repertoires in COVID-19 (dated by TCRdb to the early 2020s). The method behind the library was the immunoSEQ multiplex PCR assay. This immuneACCESS table, as held by TCRdb, lists in-frame sequences with V and J called but not all clones. Of the missing ones, under half trace to an unresolved V gene in checked studies; the others have no known cause. The sample records 150,000 to 200,000 clones, approximately 87% of which are singletons. The top ten clones comprise around 4.8% of the sample. The sample comprised PBMCs or T cells enriched from blood (not recorded which). These receptors all stem from a woman in her 50s who had recovered from COVID-19.

The gene calls are TRBV11-2 and TRBJ1-1; 8 positions match TRBD1. The V gene's germline CDR1 is SGHAT and CDR2 FQNNGV. V was clipped by 5 bases and J by 1 base; unmatched bases: 3. The CDR3 spans 14 residues. The CDR3 coding sequence is TGTGCCAGCAGCCCAGGGGGCCCGAACACTGAAGCTTTCTTT. Translated, it gives CASSPGGPNTEAFF.

The rearrangement uses TRBV19 and TRBJ1-4; D possibly corresponds to TRBD1 (5 bases). The V and J ends lost 5 bases and 8 bases respectively, with 21 bases between them. There are 16 residues in the CDR3. Looked up from germline, CDR1 is LNHDA and CDR2 is SQIVND (reference sequence). The CDR3 DNA reads TGTGCCAGTAGTCGGAAGGGGAGCGGGTCATGGGAAAAACTGTTTTTT. It codes for CASSRKGSGSWEKLFF. The variable domain in full, completed from reference TRBV19 and TRBJ1-4, reads DGGITQSPKYLFRKEGQNVTLSCEQNLNHDAMYWYRQDPGQGLRLIYYSQIVNDFQKGDIAEGYSVSREKKESFPLTVTSAQKNPTAFYLCASSRKGSGSWEKLFFGSGTQLSVL.

V is TRBV5-1 and J is TRBJ1-5; D unclear. The V end was cut by 0 bases, the J end by 4 bases, with 8 bases between. This CDR3 region has 14 residues. Germline V CDR1 and CDR2: SGHRS, YFSETQ. CDR3 sequence: CASSLGGANQPQHF. CDR3 in DNA: TGCGCCAGCAGCTTGGGAGGAGCAAATCAGCCCCAGCATTTT. The full variable domain, its missing parts supplied by reference TRBV5-1 and TRBJ1-5, is KAGVTQTPRYLIKTRGQQVTLSCSPISGHRSVSWYQQTPGQGLQFLFEYFSETQRNKGNFPGRFSGRQFSNSRSEMNVSTLELGDSALYLCASSLGGANQPQHFGDGTRLSIL.

The chain is built from TRBV9 and TRBJ2-1; perhaps TRBD2 as D (6 bases). Per the germline V gene, CDR1 is SGDLS and CDR2 is YYNGEE. The ends were cut back, 4 bases at V and 5 bases at J, with 16 bases in the middle. The CDR3 consists of 15 residues. The CDR3, as DNA: TGTGCCAGCAGCTACCGCGGGGTTGGAGACAATGAGCAGTTCTTC. This gives the protein CASSYRGVGDNEQFF.

The V gene is TRBV7-9, the J gene TRBJ1-2; 9 nucleotides align to TRBD1. V shed 5 bases and J 4 bases; nucleotides not matched to a gene: 11. The CDR3 runs 16 residues. CDR1 and CDR2 from the germline V gene are SEHNR and FQNEAQ (reference sequence). The CDR3 spells CASSLLQGANFYGYTF. Written as DNA, the CDR3 is TGTGCCAGCAGCCTTTTACAGGGGGCAAACTTCTATGGCTACACCTTC.